This passage covers 7 T cell receptor beta chains from one sample sequenced in a study of blood T cell repertoires in COVID-19. This table comes from immunoSEQ multiplex PCR, and its TCRdb copy is limited to in-frame clones, with some not included. This table holds tens of thousands of clones, about 81% found once. Sequencing used peripheral blood. These receptors were collected from a woman of 80 years or more with acute or convalescent COVID-19.

The table lists this clone with a few counts. CDR3 amino acids: CASSKEDDTEAFF. DNA of the CDR3: TGTGCCAGCAGCAAGGAGGACGACACTGAAGCTTTCTTT. The V gene is TRBV21-1, the J gene TRBJ1-1. TRBV21-1 is given as a pseudogene. CDR3 size: 13 residues.

This clone was seen more than once but under ten times. The V gene is TRBV5-1, the J gene TRBJ2-7; TRBD2 agrees at 7 bases. The CDR3 runs 13 residues. Per the germline V gene, CDR1 is SGHRS and CDR2 is YFSETQ. V was pared by 6 bases and J by 1 base, with 4 bases of the junction left unmatched. The CDR3 sequence: CASTGRGSYEQYF. CDR3 coding DNA: TGCGCCAGCACTGGGAGGGGATCCTACGAGCAGTACTTC. The full variable domain, completed using reference TRBV5-1 and TRBJ2-7, is KAGVTQTPRYLIKTRGQQVTLSCSPISGHRSVSWYQQTPGQGLQFLFEYFSETQRNKGNFPGRFSGRQFSNSRSEMNVSTLELGDSALYLCASTGRGSYEQYFGPGTRLTVT.

The chain uses TRBV19 and TRBJ2-1; perhaps TRBD2 as D (6 bases). Between the trimmed V and J ends, which lost 4 bases and 9 bases, there was a span of 16 bases. The CDR3 runs to 14 residues. Germline CDR1 LNHDA, CDR2 SQIVND (reference sequence). The CDR3 DNA sequence: TGTGCCAGTAGTAGGAGGTCGGGGGTCAGTGAGCAGTTCTTC. Its translation: CASSRRSGVSEQFF. The full variable domain, in which reference TRBV19 and TRBJ2-1 provide the parts outside the CDR3, is DGGITQSPKYLFRKEGQNVTLSCEQNLNHDAMYWYRQDPGQGLRLIYYSQIVNDFQKGDIAEGYSVSREKKESFPLTVTSAQKNPTAFYLCASSRRSGVSEQFFGPGTRLTVL.

This chain joins TRBV7-9 and TRBJ2-7; D gene ambiguous. V dropped 5 bases and J dropped 3 bases, with 5 bases sitting between them. Germline loops: CDR1 SEHNR, CDR2 FQNEAQ (reference sequence). The CDR3 covers 11 residues. CDR3 bases: TGTGCCAGCAGCACCTACTACGAGCAGTACTTC. This translates into CASSTYYEQYF. Combining the CDR3 with reference TRBV7-9 and TRBJ2-7 gives the whole variable domain DTGVSQNPRHKITKRGQNVTFRCDPISEHNRLYWYRQTLGQGPEFLTYFQNEAQLEKSRLLSDRFSAERPKGSFSTLEIQRTEQGDSAMYLCASSTYYEQYFGPGTRLTVT.

The chain links TRBV7-9 to TRBJ1-2, with D possibly matching TRBD1 (5 bases). Germline V lookup: CDR1 SEHNR, CDR2 FQNEAQ (reference sequence). Trimming took 1 base from V and 3 from J, leaving 6 bases between them. The CDR3 consists of 13 residues. The CDR3 DNA reads as TGTGCCAGCAGCTTAGGCAGGGACTATGGCTACACCTTC. Its translation: CASSLGRDYGYTF.

The rearrangement joins TRBV18 to TRBJ2-1; the match to TRBD2 covers 11 bases. V shed 2 bases, J shed 0 bases, and the junction held 0 bases outside the gene matches. Germline CDR1 reads KGHSH; CDR2 reads LQKENI. The CDR3 length is 16 residues. The CDR3 bases are TGTGCCAGCTCACCAGGGACTAGCGGCTCCTACAATGAGCAGTTCTTC. This translates into CASSPGTSGSYNEQFF.

The rearrangement uses TRBV29-1 and TRBJ2-5; no reliable D call. Trimming removed 8 bases from V and 6 bases from J, with 10 bases in between. CDR1 is SQVTM, CDR2 ANQGSEA, per germline. The CDR3 runs to 10 residues. The CDR3 spells CSIRVKTQYF. In nucleotides, the CDR3 is TGCAGCATCCGTGTAAAGACCCAGTACTTC.